One T cell receptor beta chain is described in this entry. Its specific antigen is unknown. The input lacks base qualities; no much larger clone sits a single base away. V ends up 2 bases short and J 6 bases short, with an unmatched junction base count of 13. From a lookup of the germline V gene, CDR1 and CDR2 are MNHEY and SVGEGT. From cysteine to phenylalanine, the CDR3 is 16 amino acids long. Only the CDR3 part of the read is kept: 48 bases, read in frame from the first base. This record belongs to a study of blood T cell repertoires in COVID-19 (dated by TCRdb to the early 2020s). Broadly, across the study: Samples from collaborators originated in the United States, Italy and Spain and spanned both the acute and convalescent phases of COVID-19. The prospective study material was composed of cDNA or gDNA derived from T cells, B-cell-depleted T cells, or PBMCs. Deeply sampled blood TCRbeta repertoires from subjects exposed to, actively infected with, or recovered from COVID-19 were included in the dataset. The repertoires were released in a freely available public database intended as a resource for research on the immune response to SARS-CoV-2. Samples were obtained from the ongoing ImmuneRACE study (first 160 participants) and from 1,000 to 1,500 subjects provided by 6 global collaborators. The sample metadata nearly always contained a de-identified subject ID, COVID-19 status, age in years and sex. HLA class I and class II types, where available, came from metadata supplied by the sample provider rather than from assay-based typing. On the study overall, not on this receptor specifically: The quantity of clinical and demographic metadata differed by source and by participant and was supplied without curation.

The immunoSEQ Assay, a bias-controlled multiplex PCR, was used to amplify TCRbeta CDR3 regions from genomic DNA. Per the original workflow: Within the assay, amplification of reference gene primers was used to estimate how many nucleated cells each sample contained. To quantify the absolute abundance of each unique TCRbeta CDR3 rearrangement, sequence reads were collapsed and filtered. For each sample, productive Simpson clonality was calculated as the square root of Simpson's diversity index across productive rearrangements. Imported from immuneACCESS, the table was reduced by TCRdb to in-frame sequences with V and J called. These copies leave out some clones; in studies compared against another copy, an unresolved V gene accounts for under half, and the cause of the remainder is not known. V and J calls and clone size follow that table, whereas D and trimming were derived from the DNA. This sample lists hundreds of thousands of clones; approximately 90% were detected once. The top ten hold 6% to 7% of the sample.

Participants in the prospective study were enrolled through a virtual design, were aged about 18 to 100 years, and lived in approximately 25 United States geographic areas. In the prospective study, participants were assigned to cohorts based on the clinical history participants reported in a screening survey and a study questionnaire. For ImmuneRACE Cohort 3, a participant was defined as recovered based on two consecutive negative NP/OP PCR tests, clearance by a healthcare professional, or resolution of symptoms. Mobile phlebotomists in the prospective study collected whole blood, serum and a nasopharyngeal or oropharyngeal swab from every participant. Over an approximately 2-month period, participants in the prospective study had the option of providing additional blood draws and questionnaires. Prospective study blood samples were shipped either frozen or at room temperature before DNA extraction.

The chain employs TRBV6-2 or TRBV6-3 and TRBJ2-7, with 7 bases aligning to TRBD2. The sample was PBMCs or T cells enriched from blood (not recorded which). This receptor was obtained from a woman aged 40 to 50 who had recovered from COVID-19. The nucleotide sequence reads as follows: TGTGCCAGCAGTTACGGGGCGTGGGAGGGCCGCTTCGAGCAGTACTTC. Translated, this is CASSYGAWEGRFEQYF.